The T cell receptor beta chain under discussion was sequenced for a study of blood T cell repertoires in COVID-19. Germline CDR1 and CDR2: SGHDN and FVKESK. Trimming shortened V by 2 bases and J by 1 base, and 2 bases separated the two germline ends. The CDR3 spans 12 residues. TCRdb keeps only in-frame clones here, not all; method: immunoSEQ multiplex PCR. The sample gives roughly 110,000 clones, around 89% of which show up once; 5.5% to 8% is in the top ten. The material sequenced was peripheral blood. The sequence was obtained from a man aged 45-65 years with active or convalescent COVID-19. The chain joins TRBV14 to TRBJ1-2; D is ambiguous. The CDR3 nucleotides are TGTGCCAGCAGCCAACATAACTATGGCTACACCTTC. Its translation: CASSQHNYGYTF.